This paragraph reports one T cell receptor beta chain. A single base separates this from a much larger clone, so it may be a read error. TCR beta cDNA was prepared out of about 510 ng total RNA by means of a constant-region primer. Nested multiplex PCR, run for three rounds with slightly modified ARM-PCR, yielded TCR beta libraries. A C-beta reverse primer and TRBV1-TRBV30 forward primers served in each of the first two PCR rounds, at around 10 cycles apiece. TCRdb re-called the multiplex PCR reads through MiXCR, storing one row per CDR3 protein. Of some 120,000 distinct CDR3 sequences in the sample, around two thirds were seen once. Trimming pared 6 bases from V and 3 bases from J, leaving 14 bases between. Per germline, CDR1 MNHNY and CDR2 SVGAGI (reference sequence). This CDR3 spans 14 amino acids. This record comes from a study of tumor-infiltrating lymphocytes in primary liver carcinoma. Looking at the study overall: Roughly 3.5 to 7.13 million productive TCRbeta reads came from each sample, comparable across tissue types.

From unsorted bulk tissue weighing about 20-33 mg, DNA and RNA were co-extracted. Patients were treatment-naive with chronic HBV infection. V gene TRBV6-6 combines with J gene TRBJ1-2; possible D gene TRBD1, 5 bases. Sequencing input: liver tumor tissue from sampling region 1. Subset in this sample: tumor region T1, superior pole. The clonotype was recovered from a woman aged 55-70 years with primary liver carcinoma and hepatitis B virus infection. In DNA form, the CDR3 reads TGTGCCAGCAGAGGCAGGGTGCCAGACTATGGCTACACCTTC. Its translation: CASRGRVPDYGYTF.